The clone carrying this T cell receptor beta chain was counted a single time. Source study methods: Reference gene primer amplification yielded estimated nucleated cell counts. The table came from immunoSEQ multiplex PCR; TCRdb's copy has only in-frame clones and leaves some out. The V and J calls and clone size come from that table; D and trimming were worked out from the DNA. This sample has roughly 220,000 clones, with roughly 90% found just once. Germline V lookup: CDR1 SGHRS, CDR2 YFSETQ. The CDR3 is made up of 16 amino acids. V lost 2 bases and J lost 8, with 20 bases in between. This record comes from a study of blood T cell repertoires in COVID-19. Turning to the study itself: Samples representing acute and convalescent COVID-19 were sourced from the United States, Italy and Spain. PBMCs, B-cell-depleted T cells, or T cells were the source of the cDNA or gDNA that made up the material.

Sequencing was done on a sample of peripheral blood. The V call is TRBV5-1, the J call TRBJ2-1, with TRBD2 as a possible D gene (7 bases). This TCR was sampled from a young man who had recovered from COVID-19. The chain's CDR3 is CASSLGAGAEWDEQFF. DNA of the CDR3: TGCGCCAGCAGCTTAGGGGCGGGGGCTGAATGGGATGAGCAGTTCTTC.